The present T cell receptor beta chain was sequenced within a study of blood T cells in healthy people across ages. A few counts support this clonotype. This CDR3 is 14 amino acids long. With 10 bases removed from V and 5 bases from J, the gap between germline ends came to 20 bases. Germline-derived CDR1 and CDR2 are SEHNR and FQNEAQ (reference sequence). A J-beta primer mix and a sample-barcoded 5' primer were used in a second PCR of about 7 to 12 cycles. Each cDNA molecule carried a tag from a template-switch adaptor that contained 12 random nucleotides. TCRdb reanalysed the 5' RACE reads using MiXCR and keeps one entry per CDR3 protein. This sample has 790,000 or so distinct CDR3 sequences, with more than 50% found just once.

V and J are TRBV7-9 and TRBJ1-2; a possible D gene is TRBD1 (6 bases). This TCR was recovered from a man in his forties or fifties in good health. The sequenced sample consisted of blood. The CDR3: CATPAKGTLYGYTF. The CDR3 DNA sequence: TGTGCCACCCCTGCTAAAGGGACACTGTATGGCTACACCTTC.